This T cell receptor beta chain was identified in a study of shared clonotypes between healthy human individuals. This CDR3 is 15 amino acids long. Trimming removed 0 bases from V and 7 bases from J; junction bases left unmatched: 7. Germline V gene data show CDR1 as SQVTM and CDR2 as ANQGSEA. Several immunoSEQ 96-well plates shared each subset's DNA, each plate a replicate. Sequencing was performed with immunoSEQ multiplex PCR; in TCRdb, only in-frame clones are kept and a portion is missing. Among around 2,000,000 clones listed, just under 95% were seen once. Terminally differentiated effector memory CD45RA+ cells were excluded by CCR7 positive selection of CD45RO-negative cells.

Sequences were obtained from naive CD8+ T cells sorted from blood. V usage is TRBV29-1 and J usage is TRBJ2-3; TRBD2 agrees at 10 bases. The receptor was derived from a man younger than 35 in good health. The CDR3 coding sequence is TGCAGCGTTGAAGAGCGAGCGGGAGGGATCAATACGCAGTATTTT. Translating gives CSVEERAGGINTQYF.